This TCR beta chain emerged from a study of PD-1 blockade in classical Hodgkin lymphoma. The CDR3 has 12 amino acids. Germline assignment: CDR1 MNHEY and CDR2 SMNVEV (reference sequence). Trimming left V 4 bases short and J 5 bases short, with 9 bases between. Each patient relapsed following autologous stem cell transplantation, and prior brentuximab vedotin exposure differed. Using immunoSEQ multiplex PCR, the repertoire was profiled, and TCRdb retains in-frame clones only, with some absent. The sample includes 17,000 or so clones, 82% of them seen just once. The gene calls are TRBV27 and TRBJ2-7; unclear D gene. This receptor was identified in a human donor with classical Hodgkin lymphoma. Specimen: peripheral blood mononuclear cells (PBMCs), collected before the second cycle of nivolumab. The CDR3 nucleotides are TGTGCCAGCAGTTCCTTTCACGACGAGCAGTACTTC. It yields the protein CASSSFHDEQYF.